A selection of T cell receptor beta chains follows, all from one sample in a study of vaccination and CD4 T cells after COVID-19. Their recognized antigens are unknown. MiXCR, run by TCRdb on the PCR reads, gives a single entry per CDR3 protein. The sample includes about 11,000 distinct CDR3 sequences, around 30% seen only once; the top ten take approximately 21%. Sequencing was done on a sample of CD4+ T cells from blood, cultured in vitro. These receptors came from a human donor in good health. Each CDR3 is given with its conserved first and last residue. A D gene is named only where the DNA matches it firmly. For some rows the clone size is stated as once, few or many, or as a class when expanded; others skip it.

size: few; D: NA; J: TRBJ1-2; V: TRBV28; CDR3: CASLSGGIFGYTF; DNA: TGTGCCAGCCTATCCGGGGGTATCTTCGGCTACACCTTC
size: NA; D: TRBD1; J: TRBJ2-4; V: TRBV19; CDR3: CASSITGGGENIQYF; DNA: TGTGCCAGTAGTATCACAGGGGGCGGCGAAAACATTCAGTACTTC
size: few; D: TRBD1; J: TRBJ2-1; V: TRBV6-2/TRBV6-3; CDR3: CASRVRTGWGNEQFF; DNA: TGTGCCAGCAGGGTCCGGACAGGGTGGGGCAATGAGCAGTTCTTC
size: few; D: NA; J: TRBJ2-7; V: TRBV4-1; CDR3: CASSQSSGYSYEQYF; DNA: TGCGCCAGCAGCCAGTCAAGCGGGTACTCCTACGAGCAGTACTTC
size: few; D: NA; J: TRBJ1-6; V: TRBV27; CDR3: CASSLLISNSPLHF; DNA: TGTGCCAGCAGTTTATTGATTTCTAATTCACCCCTCCACTTT
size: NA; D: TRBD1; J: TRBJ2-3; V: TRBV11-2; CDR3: CASSPPGQGQVDTQYF; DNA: TGTGCCAGCAGCCCCCCGGGACAGGGGCAGGTAGATACGCAGTATTTT
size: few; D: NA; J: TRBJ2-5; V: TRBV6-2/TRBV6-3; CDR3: CASSPPVGETQYF; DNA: TGTGCCAGCAGTCCTCCTGTAGGGGAGACCCAGTACTTC
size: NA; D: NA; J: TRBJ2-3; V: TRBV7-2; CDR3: CASSFSGDTQYF; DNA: TGTGCCAGCAGCTTTTCGGGAGATACGCAGTATTTT
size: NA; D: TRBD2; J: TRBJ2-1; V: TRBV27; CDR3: CASSTQFGSGMPYNEQFF; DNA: TGTGCCAGCAGTACACAGTTTGGGAGCGGGATGCCGTACAATGAGCAGTTCTTC
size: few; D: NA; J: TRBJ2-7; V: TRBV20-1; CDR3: CSARGRTYEQYF; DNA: TGCAGTGCCAGAGGACGGACCTACGAGCAGTACTTC
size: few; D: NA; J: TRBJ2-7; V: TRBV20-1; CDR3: CSASIVYEQYF; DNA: TGCAGTGCTAGTATCGTCTACGAGCAGTACTTC
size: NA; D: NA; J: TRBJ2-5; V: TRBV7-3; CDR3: CASSPGAQETQYF; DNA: TGTGCCAGCAGCCCAGGGGCCCAAGAGACCCAGTACTTC
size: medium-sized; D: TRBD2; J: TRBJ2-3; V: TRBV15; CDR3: CATSRVGSGSVTDTQYF; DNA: TGTGCCACCAGCAGAGTTGGTAGCGGGAGTGTCACAGATACGCAGTATTTT
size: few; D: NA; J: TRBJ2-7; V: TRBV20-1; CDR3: CSARVLGTEQYF; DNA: TGCAGTGCTAGAGTCCTAGGTACCGAGCAGTACTTC
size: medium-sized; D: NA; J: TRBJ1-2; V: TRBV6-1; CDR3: CASSDWGFGYGYTF; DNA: TGTGCCAGCAGTGATTGGGGGTTCGGCTATGGCTACACCTTC
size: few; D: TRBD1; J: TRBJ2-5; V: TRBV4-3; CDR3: CASSQGGQGAETQYF; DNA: TGCGCCAGCAGCCAAGGGGGACAGGGGGCGGAGACCCAGTACTTC
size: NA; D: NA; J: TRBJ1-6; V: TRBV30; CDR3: CAWSPNDISPLHF; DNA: TGTGCCTGGAGCCCTAACGATATTTCACCCCTCCACTTT
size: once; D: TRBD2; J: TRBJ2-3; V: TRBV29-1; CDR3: CSVETSGSFTDTQYF; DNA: TGCAGCGTTGAGACTAGCGGGAGCTTCACAGATACGCAGTATTTT
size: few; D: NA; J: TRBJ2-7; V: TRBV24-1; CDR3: CATSEATTRGYEQYF; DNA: TGTGCCACCAGTGAAGCCACAACACGGGGTTACGAGCAGTACTTC
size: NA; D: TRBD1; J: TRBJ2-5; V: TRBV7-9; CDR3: CASSLDRGPVKETQYF; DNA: TGTGCCAGCAGCTTGGACAGGGGGCCCGTTAAAGAGACCCAGTACTTC
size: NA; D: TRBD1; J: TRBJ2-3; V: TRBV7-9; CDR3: CASGTGAWGYDSTDTQYF; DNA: TGTGCCAGCGGGACAGGGGCATGGGGGTATGATAGCACAGATACGCAGTATTTT
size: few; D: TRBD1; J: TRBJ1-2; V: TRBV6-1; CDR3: CAELDRGTYGYTF; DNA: TGTGCTGAACTCGACAGGGGCACCTATGGCTACACCTTC
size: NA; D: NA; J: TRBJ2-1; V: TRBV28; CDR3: CASGSNEQFF; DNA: TGTGCCAGCGGGTCCAATGAGCAGTTCTTC
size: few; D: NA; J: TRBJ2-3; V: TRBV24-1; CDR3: CATSDLLGGSTDTQYF; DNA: TGTGCCACCAGTGATTTGTTGGGCGGGAGCACAGATACGCAGTATTTT
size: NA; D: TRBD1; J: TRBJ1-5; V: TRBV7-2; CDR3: CASGLQGNSNQPQHF; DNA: TGTGCCAGCGGTCTACAGGGGAATAGCAATCAGCCCCAGCATTTT
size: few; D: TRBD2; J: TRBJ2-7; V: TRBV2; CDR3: CASSYLAGAIYEQYF; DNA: TGTGCCAGCAGTTACCTAGCGGGAGCGATCTACGAGCAGTACTTC
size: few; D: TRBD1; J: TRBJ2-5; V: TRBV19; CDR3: CASSISGTGEETQYF; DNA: TGTGCCAGTAGTATATCTGGGACAGGGGAGGAGACCCAGTACTTC
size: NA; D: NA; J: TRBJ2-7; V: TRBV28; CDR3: CASSGDISEQYF; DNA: TGTGCCAGCAGTGGGGATATTTCTGAGCAGTACTTC
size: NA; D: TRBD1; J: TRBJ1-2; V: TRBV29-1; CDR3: CSVDTGGRGYTF; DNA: TGCAGCGTCGATACAGGGGGCCGGGGCTACACCTTC
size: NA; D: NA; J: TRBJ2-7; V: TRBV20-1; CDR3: CSAPDTTYEQYF; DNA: TGCAGTGCCCCGGACACCACCTACGAGCAGTACTTC
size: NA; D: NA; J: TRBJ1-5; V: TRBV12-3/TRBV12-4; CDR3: CASSGESNQPQHF; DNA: TGTGCCAGCAGCGGGGAAAGCAATCAGCCCCAGCATTTT
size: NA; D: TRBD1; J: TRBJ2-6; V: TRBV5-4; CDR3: CASSTPLGQGSGANVLTF; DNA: TGTGCCAGCAGCACACCCTTGGGACAGGGCTCTGGGGCCAACGTCCTGACTTTC
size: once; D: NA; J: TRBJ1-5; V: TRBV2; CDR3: CTSSESGAWQPQHF; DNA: TGTACCAGCAGTGAGTCGGGGGCTTGGCAGCCCCAGCATTTT
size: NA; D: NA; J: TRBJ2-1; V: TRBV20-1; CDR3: CSAGGGGRGYNEQFF; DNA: TGCAGTGCCGGGGGAGGTGGGAGAGGCTACAATGAGCAGTTCTTC
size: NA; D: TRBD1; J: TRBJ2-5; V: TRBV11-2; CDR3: CASSAQTGSGETQYF; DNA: TGTGCCAGCAGCGCACAGACAGGGTCTGGGGAGACCCAGTACTTC
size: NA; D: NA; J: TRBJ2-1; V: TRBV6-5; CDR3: CASSYIRQSYNEQFF; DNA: TGTGCCAGCAGTTACATAAGACAATCCTACAATGAGCAGTTCTTC
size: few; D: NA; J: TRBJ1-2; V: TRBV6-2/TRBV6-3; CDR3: CASSYRQTFNYGYTF; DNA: TGTGCCAGCAGTTACAGACAGACATTCAACTATGGCTACACCTTC
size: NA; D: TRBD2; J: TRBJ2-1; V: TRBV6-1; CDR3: CASCLLAGGGEQFF; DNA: TGTGCCAGCTGCCTCCTAGCGGGAGGAGGGGAGCAGTTCTTC
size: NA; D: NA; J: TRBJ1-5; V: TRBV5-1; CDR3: CASSFAGDGNQPQHF; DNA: TGCGCCAGCAGCTTTGCAGGGGACGGCAATCAGCCCCAGCATTTT
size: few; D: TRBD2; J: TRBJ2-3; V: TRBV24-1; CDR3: CATSDRTSGRTDTQYF; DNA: TGTGCCACCAGTGATCGGACTAGCGGGAGGACAGATACGCAGTATTTT
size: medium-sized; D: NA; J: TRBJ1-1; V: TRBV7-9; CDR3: CASSETRGTNTEAFF; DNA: TGTGCCAGCAGCGAGACACGGGGGACGAACACTGAAGCTTTCTTT
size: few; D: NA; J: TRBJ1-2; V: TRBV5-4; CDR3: CASSLEADYGYTF; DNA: TGTGCCAGCAGCTTGGAGGCAGACTATGGCTACACCTTC
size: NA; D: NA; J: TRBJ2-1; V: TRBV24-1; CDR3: CATSDRSGEQFF; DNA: TGTGCCACCAGTGATAGATCGGGTGAGCAGTTCTTC
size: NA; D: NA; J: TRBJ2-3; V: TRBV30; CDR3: CAWTGVSQDTQYF; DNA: TGTGCCTGGACGGGAGTCTCGCAGGATACGCAGTATTTT
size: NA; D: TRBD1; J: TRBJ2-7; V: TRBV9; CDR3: CASSVEGGRGLLGEQYF; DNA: TGTGCCAGCAGCGTAGAGGGCGGCAGGGGGCTATTGGGAGAGCAGTACTTC
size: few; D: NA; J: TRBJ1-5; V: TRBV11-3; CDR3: CASSLERGVDQPQHF; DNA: TGTGCCAGCAGCTTAGAGCGCGGGGTCGATCAGCCCCAGCATTTT
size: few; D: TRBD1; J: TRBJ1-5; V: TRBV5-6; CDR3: CASSLAGGNNQPQHF; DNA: TGTGCCAGCAGCTTGGCAGGGGGGAACAATCAGCCCCAGCATTTT
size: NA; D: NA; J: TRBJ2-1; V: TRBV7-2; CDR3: CASSPQVRAGEQFF; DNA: TGTGCCAGCAGCCCCCAGGTAAGGGCCGGTGAGCAGTTCTTC
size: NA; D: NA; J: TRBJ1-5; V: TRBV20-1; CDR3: CSARHQSSNQPQHF; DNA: TGCAGTGCTAGGCACCAGTCTAGCAATCAGCCCCAGCATTTT